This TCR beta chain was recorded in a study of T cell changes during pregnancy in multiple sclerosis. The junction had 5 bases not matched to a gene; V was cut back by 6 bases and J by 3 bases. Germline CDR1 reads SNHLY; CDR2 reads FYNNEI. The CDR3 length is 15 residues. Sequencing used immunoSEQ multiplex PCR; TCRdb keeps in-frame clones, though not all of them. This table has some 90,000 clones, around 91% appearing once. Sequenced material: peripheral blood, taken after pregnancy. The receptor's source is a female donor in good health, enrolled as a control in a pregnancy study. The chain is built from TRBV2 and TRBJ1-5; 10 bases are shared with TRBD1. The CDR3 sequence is CASSRTGGFNQPQHF. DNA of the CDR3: TGTGCCAGCAGCCGGACAGGGGGGTTCAATCAGCCCCAGCATTTT.